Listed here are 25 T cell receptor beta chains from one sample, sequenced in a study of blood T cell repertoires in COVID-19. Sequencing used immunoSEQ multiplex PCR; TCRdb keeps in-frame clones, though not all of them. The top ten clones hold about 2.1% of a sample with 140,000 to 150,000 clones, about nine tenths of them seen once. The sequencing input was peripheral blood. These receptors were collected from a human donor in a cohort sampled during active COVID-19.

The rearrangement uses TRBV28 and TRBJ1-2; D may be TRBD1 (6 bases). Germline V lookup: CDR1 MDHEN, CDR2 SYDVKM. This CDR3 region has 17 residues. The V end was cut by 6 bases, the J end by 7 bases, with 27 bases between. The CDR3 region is CASSPPVVVRGQGGYTF. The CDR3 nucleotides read TGTGCCAGCAGCCCCCCTGTGGTTGTGCGGGGGCAGGGTGGCTACACCTTC.

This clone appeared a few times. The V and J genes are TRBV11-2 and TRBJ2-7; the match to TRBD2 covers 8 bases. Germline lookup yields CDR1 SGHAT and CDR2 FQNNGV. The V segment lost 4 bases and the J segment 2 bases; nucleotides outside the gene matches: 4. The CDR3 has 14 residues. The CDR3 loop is CASSWGLGPYEQYF. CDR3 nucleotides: TGTGCCAGCAGCTGGGGACTAGGACCCTACGAGCAGTACTTC.

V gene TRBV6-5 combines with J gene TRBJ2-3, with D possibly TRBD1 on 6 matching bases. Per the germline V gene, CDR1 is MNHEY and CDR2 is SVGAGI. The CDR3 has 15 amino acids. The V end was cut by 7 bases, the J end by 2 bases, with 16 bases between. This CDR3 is CASTTARGLTDTQYF. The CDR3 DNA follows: TGTGCCAGCACCACAGCCAGGGGTCTCACAGATACGCAGTATTTT.

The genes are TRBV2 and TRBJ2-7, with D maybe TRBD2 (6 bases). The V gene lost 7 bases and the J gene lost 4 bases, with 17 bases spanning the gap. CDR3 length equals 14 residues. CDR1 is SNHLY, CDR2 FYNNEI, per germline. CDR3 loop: CASTTGTPPYEQYF. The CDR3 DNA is TGTGCCAGCACGACCGGGACTCCCCCTTACGAGCAGTACTTC.

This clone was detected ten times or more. This chain's CDR3 is CASSQVGSGEPYNEQFF. The DNA of the CDR3 is TGCGCCAGCAGCCAAGTTGGGTCGGGAGAACCCTACAATGAGCAGTTCTTC. The chain joins TRBV4-3 to TRBJ2-1, with D perhaps matching TRBD2 (6 bases). The CDR3 has 17 residues. Trimming took off 1 base at V and 2 bases at J, with 15 bases between the two ends. Germline values: CDR1 LGHNA, CDR2 YSLEER.

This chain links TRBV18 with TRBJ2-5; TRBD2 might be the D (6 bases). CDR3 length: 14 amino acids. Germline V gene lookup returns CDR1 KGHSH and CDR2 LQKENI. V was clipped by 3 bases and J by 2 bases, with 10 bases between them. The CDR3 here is CASSPRDLQETQYF. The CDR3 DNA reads TGTGCCAGCTCACCGCGGGACCTTCAAGAGACCCAGTACTTC.

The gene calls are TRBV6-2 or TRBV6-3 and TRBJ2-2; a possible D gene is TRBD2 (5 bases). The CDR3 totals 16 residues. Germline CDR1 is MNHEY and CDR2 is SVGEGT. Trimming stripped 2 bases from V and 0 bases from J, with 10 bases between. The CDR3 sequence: CASSYHRRPNTGELFF. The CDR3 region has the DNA TGTGCCAGCAGTTACCATCGGAGGCCGAACACCGGGGAGCTGTTTTTT.

CDR3 sequence: CASSQETAGPEGSEAFF. The CDR3 nucleotides read TGCGCCAGCAGCCAAGAAACCGCGGGACCAGAGGGGAGTGAGGCTTTCTTT. The chain uses TRBV4-1 and TRBJ1-1, with TRBD1 as a possible D gene (5 bases). The CDR3 totals 17 residues. Trimming stripped 0 bases from V and 11 bases from J, with 25 bases between. Looked up from germline, CDR1 is MGHRA and CDR2 is YSYEKL.

This chain's CDR3 is CASSFSGLTEAFF. CDR3 nucleotide sequence: TGTGCCAGCAGTTTTTCAGGCTTAACTGAAGCTTTCTTT. This rearrangement joins TRBV27 to TRBJ1-1, with D unclear. The CDR3 totals 13 residues. The germline CDR1 and CDR2 sequences are MNHEY and SMNVEV (reference sequence). V lost 3 bases to trimming and J lost 5 bases, with 10 bases between them.

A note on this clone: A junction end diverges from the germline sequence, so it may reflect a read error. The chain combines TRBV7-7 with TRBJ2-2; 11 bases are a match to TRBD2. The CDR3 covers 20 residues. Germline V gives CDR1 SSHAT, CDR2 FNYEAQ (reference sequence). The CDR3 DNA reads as TGTGCTAGCAGCCAACATCTACAACTAGCGGGAGTTTCTACCACCGGGGAGCTGTTTTTT. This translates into CASSQHLQLAGVSTTGELFF.

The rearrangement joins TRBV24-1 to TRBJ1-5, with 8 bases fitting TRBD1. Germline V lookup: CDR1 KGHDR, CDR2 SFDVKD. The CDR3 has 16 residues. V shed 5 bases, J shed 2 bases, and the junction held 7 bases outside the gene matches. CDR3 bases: TGTGCCACCAGTGCCCAGGGGGCCCGTGGCAATCAGCCCCAGCATTTT. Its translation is CATSAQGARGNQPQHF.

CDR3 sequence (DNA): TGTGCCAGCAGTGATTTAGGGGGAAAGCGGTACTTC. Translation gives CASSDLGGKRYF. J is TRBJ2-7 and V is TRBV2, with D tentatively TRBD1 (6 bases). The CDR3 consists of 12 residues. Trimming took off 3 bases at V and 12 bases at J, with 15 bases between the two ends. Per the germline V gene, CDR1 is SNHLY and CDR2 is FYNNEI.

Written as DNA, the CDR3 is TGCGCCAGCAGCCTAATAGCTAGCGGGGGGGCCGATGAGCAGTTCTTC. This codes for CASSLIASGGADEQFF. The J gene is TRBJ2-1, the V gene TRBV4-3; 12 bases map to TRBD2. Unmatched junction bases numbered 9, after V lost 4 bases and J lost 8 bases. This CDR3 spans 16 amino acids. The germline CDR1 and CDR2 sequences are LGHNA and YSLEER.

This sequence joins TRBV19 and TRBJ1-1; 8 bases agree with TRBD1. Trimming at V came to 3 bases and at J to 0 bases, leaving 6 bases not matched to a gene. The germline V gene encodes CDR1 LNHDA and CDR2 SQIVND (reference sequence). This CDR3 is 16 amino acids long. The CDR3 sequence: CASSISTGAMNTEAFF. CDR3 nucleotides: TGTGCCAGTAGTATCTCGACAGGGGCCATGAACACTGAAGCTTTCTTT.

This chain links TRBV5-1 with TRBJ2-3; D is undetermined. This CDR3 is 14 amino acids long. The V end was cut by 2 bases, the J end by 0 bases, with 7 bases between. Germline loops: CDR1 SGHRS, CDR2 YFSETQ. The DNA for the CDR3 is TGCGCCAGCAGCTTTACAGATAGCACAGATACGCAGTATTTT. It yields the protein CASSFTDSTDTQYF.

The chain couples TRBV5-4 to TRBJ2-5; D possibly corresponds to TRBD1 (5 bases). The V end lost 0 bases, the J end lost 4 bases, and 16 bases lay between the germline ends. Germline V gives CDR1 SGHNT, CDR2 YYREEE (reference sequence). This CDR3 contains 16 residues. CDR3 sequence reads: CASSLGVGHQIETQYF. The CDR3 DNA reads TGTGCCAGCAGCTTGGGGGTAGGACACCAAATAGAGACCCAGTACTTC.

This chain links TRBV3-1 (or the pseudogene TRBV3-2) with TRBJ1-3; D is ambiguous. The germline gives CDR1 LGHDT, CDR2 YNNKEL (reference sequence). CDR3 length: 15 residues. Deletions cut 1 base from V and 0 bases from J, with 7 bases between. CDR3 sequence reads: CASSQARSSGNTIYF. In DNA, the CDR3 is TGTGCCAGCAGCCAAGCGAGGAGCTCTGGAAACACCATATATTTT.

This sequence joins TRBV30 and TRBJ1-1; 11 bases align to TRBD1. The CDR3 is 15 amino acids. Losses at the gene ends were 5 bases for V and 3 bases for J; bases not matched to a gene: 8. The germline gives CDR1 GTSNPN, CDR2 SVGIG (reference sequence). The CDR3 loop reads CAWGRTGGRDTEAFF. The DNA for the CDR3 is TGTGCCTGGGGCCGGACAGGGGGCCGGGACACTGAAGCTTTCTTT.

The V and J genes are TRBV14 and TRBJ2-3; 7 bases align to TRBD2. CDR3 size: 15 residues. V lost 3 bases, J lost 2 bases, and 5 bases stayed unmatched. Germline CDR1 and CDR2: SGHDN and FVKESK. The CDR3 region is CASSQLAAYTDTQYF. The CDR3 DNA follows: TGTGCCAGCAGCCAGCTAGCGGCCTACACAGATACGCAGTATTTT. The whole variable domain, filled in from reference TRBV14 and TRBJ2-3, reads EAGVTQFPSHSVIEKGQTVTLRCDPISGHDNLYWYRRVMGKEIKFLLHFVKESKQDESGMPNNRFLAERTGGTYSTLKVQPAELEDSGVYFCASSQLAAYTDTQYFGPGTRLTVL.

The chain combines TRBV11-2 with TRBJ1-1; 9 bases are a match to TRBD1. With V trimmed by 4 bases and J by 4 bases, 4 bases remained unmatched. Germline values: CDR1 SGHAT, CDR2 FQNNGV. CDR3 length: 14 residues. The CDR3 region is CASSSGGQGTEAFF. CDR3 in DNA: TGTGCCAGCAGCTCAGGGGGACAGGGCACTGAAGCTTTCTTT. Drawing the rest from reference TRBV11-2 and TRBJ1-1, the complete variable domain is EAGVAQSPRYKIIEKRQSVAFWCNPISGHATLYWYQQILGQGPKLLIQFQNNGVVDDSQLPKDRFSAERLKGVDSTLKIQPAKLEDSAVYLCASSSGGQGTEAFFGQGTRLTVV.

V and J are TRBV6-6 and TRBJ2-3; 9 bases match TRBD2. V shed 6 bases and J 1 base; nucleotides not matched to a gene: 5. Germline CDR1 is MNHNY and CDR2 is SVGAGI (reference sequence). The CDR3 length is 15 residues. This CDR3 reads CASRVSGGGTDTQYF. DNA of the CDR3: TGTGCCAGCAGAGTTAGCGGGGGAGGCACAGATACGCAGTATTTT.

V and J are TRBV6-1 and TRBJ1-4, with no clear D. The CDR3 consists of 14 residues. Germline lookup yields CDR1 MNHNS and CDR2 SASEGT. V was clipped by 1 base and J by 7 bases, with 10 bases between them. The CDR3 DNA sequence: TGTGCCAGCAGTGAAGTCGGCGGGAGTGAAAAACTGTTTTTT. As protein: CASSEVGGSEKLFF.

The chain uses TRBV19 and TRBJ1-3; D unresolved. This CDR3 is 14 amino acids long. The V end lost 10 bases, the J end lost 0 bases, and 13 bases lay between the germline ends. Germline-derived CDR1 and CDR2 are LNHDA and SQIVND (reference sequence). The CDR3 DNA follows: TGTGCCACCACTCAATCAATCTCTGGAAACACCATATATTTT. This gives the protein CATTQSISGNTIYF.

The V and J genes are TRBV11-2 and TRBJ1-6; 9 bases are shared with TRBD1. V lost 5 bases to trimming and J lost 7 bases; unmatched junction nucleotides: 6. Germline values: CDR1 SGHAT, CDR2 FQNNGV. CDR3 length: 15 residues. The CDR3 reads CASSPQTGGNSPLHF. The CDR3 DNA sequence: TGTGCCAGCAGCCCACAGACAGGGGGGAATTCACCCCTCCACTTT.

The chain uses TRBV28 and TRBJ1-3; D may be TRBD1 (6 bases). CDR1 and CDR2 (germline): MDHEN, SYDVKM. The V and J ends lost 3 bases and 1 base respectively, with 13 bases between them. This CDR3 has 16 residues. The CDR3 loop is CASSLGAGASGNTIYF. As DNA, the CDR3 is TGTGCCAGCAGTTTGGGGGCAGGGGCTTCTGGAAACACCATATATTTT.